This TCR beta chain was sequenced for a study of CD8 T cells in Susac syndrome. The authors sequenced TCR beta from blood CD8+ and CD4+ T cells. Reverse transcription of roughly 0.45 to 1 ug RNA was performed with random hexamers. Across 54 Vbeta and 13 Jbeta, TCR beta CDR3 was amplified with immunoSEQ multiplex PCR. TCRdb itself ran the immunoSEQ multiplex PCR reads through MiXCR, one entry per CDR3 protein. The sample yields about 130,000 distinct CDR3 sequences, roughly 95% seen once. Germline values: CDR1 LGHDT, CDR2 YNNKEL (reference sequence). This CDR3 region has 17 residues. With 1 base clipped from V and 0 bases from J, the junction kept 5 bases outside the gene matches.

The clonotype was recovered from a human donor in good health. The sample was CD4+ T cells from PBMCs. The chain links TRBV3-1 to TRBJ2-2, with 7 bases that match TRBD2. The CDR3 bases are TGTGCCAGCAGCCAAGCCCTTCTAGCGGCGAACACCGGGGAGCTGTTTTTT. Translated, it gives CASSQALLAANTGELFF.